The 5 T cell receptor beta chains presented below share a single source sample, sequenced in a study of T cells in Graves' hyperthyroidism and ophthalmopathy. The investigators amplified TCR beta CDR3 regions from RNA transcripts. The study used the HTBI primer set for a first-round RT-PCR of the TCR CDR3. From the multiplex PCR reads, TCRdb called clonotypes with MiXCR, one entry per CDR3 protein. The sample carries 450,000 to 600,000 distinct CDR3 sequences, approximately 14% recorded once. The sequenced sample was blood. All receptors come from a woman between 35 and 50 years old with Graves' hyperthyroidism.

The table lists this clonotype with many counts. This chain uses TRBV20-1 with TRBJ2-1; 10 bases match TRBD2. The ends lost 0 bases at V and 5 bases at J; junction bases unmatched: 13. The CDR3 loop spans 18 amino acids. From germline, CDR1 is DFQATT and CDR2 SNEGSKA (reference sequence). The CDR3 loop reads CSARDELAGNQYNNEQFF. DNA of the CDR3: TGCAGTGCTAGAGATGAACTAGCGGGAAATCAGTACAACAATGAGCAGTTCTTC.

This clonotype showed up many times. The gene calls are TRBV12-3 or TRBV12-4 and TRBJ2-7; D remains unclear. This CDR3 has 17 amino acids. V lost 1 base and J lost 5, with 21 bases in between. CDR3 nucleotide sequence: TGTGCCAGCAGTTTAGGACTGACAAGCCGCAGACGAGACGAGCAGTACTTC. Protein product: CASSLGLTSRRRDEQYF.

This clonotype was recorded at least ten times. The chain has TRBV18 and TRBJ2-7, with D uncertain. The CDR3 is 16 residues long. V dropped 2 bases and J dropped 0 bases, with 14 bases sitting between them. Germline values: CDR1 KGHSH, CDR2 LQKENI. CDR3 region: CASSPLGPLSSYEQYF. In nucleotides, the CDR3 is TGTGCCAGCTCACCATTGGGTCCTTTGAGCTCCTACGAGCAGTACTTC.

Points on this clonotype: This may be a read error: a much more frequent sequence differs by one nucleotide. The chain uses TRBV6-2 or TRBV6-3 and TRBJ2-1; D gene unclear. V was shortened by 7 bases and J by 7 bases, with 14 bases between the two germline ends. CDR1 MNHEY and CDR2 SVGEGT come from the germline V gene. There are 13 residues in the CDR3. In DNA form, the CDR3 reads TGTGCCAGCACCACAGTGGAGTGGAATGAGCAGTTCTTC. Translated: CASTTVEWNEQFF.

Remarks on this clonotype: Being one base from a much bigger clone, this may be a read error. V gene TRBV11-2 combines with J gene TRBJ2-7; D is perhaps TRBD2 (6 bases). CDR1 is SGHAT and CDR2 is FQNNGV in the germline V gene. The CDR3 runs 17 residues. CDR3 sequence: CAGSPVSRVGRSYEQYF. Here the CDR3 DNA reads TGTGCCGGCAGCCCCGTTTCGAGGGTCGGGAGATCCTACGAGCAGTACTTC.